This entry lists 15 T cell receptor beta chains sequenced from one sample in a study of shared clonotypes between healthy human individuals. Sequenced by immunoSEQ multiplex PCR; TCRdb stores in-frame clones only, minus some. This table has around 1.6 million clones, 95% to 99% appearing once. The sample taken for sequencing was naive CD4+ T cells sorted from blood. As to subset: CD45RA+ positively selected. The receptor source for this set is a man aged 30 to 39 in good health.

Details on this clone: Other DNA sequences in the same sample also yield this CDR3. This chain connects TRBV28 to TRBJ2-7; 9 bases map to TRBD2. This CDR3 contains 15 residues. V lost 2 bases, J lost 2 bases, and 4 bases stayed unmatched. Germline CDR1 and CDR2: MDHEN and SYDVKM. CDR3 nucleotide sequence: TGTGCCAGCAGTTTACCCGCGGGAGGGCCCTACGAGCAGTACTTC. Residues: CASSLPAGGPYEQYF.

The chain employs TRBV7-9 and TRBJ2-2; D remains unclear. CDR1 is SEHNR and CDR2 is FQNEAQ in the germline V gene (reference sequence). This CDR3 has 16 residues. The V end was cut by 5 bases, the J end by 1 base, with 14 bases between. CDR3 loop: CASSRHGDLNTGELFF. The CDR3 region has the DNA TGTGCCAGCAGCAGACACGGAGATCTGAACACCGGGGAGCTGTTTTTT.

This chain joins TRBV27 and TRBJ1-1, with unresolved D. The length of the CDR3 is 15 residues. Per the germline V gene, CDR1 is MNHEY and CDR2 is SMNVEV (reference sequence). Trimming pared 11 bases from V and 1 base from J, leaving 20 bases between. Here the CDR3 reads CARYHPETPNTEAFF. The CDR3 coding sequence is TGTGCCCGATATCACCCTGAGACACCGAACACTGAAGCTTTCTTT.

This clone appeared a single time. The chain is built from TRBV6-5 and TRBJ1-1, with 7 bases identical to TRBD1. The germline CDR1 and CDR2 sequences are MNHEY and SVGAGI. The length of the CDR3 is 13 residues. J gave up 3 bases and V 7 bases, and 5 bases lay outside the gene matches. DNA for the CDR3: TGTGCCAGCAAGGGACAGATCGACACTGAAGCTTTCTTT. It translates to CASKGQIDTEAFF.

The gene calls are TRBV19 and TRBJ1-5; no clear D. The germline V gene has CDR1 LNHDA and CDR2 SQIVND (reference sequence). The CDR3 consists of 12 residues. V shed 3 bases and J shed 9 bases, with 9 bases lying between them. In nucleotides, the CDR3 is TGTGCCAGTAGTATCAGGATCGGGCCCCAGCATTTT. Translating gives CASSIRIGPQHF.

The chain combines TRBV27 with TRBJ2-7; TRBD2 aligns across 9 bases. The CDR3 has 16 residues. V lost 5 bases, J lost 3 bases, and 11 bases stayed unmatched. Per the germline V gene, CDR1 is MNHEY and CDR2 is SMNVEV (reference sequence). Written as DNA, the CDR3 is TGTGCCAGCAGTCCCTATGTAGCGCGGGAGGGCTACGAGCAGTACTTC. Its protein is CASSPYVAREGYEQYF.

This clone appeared a few times. This chain links TRBV7-3 with TRBJ2-1; D gene unclear. The ends were cut back, 0 bases at V and 0 bases at J, with 6 bases in the middle. Germline CDR1 reads SGHTA; CDR2 reads FQGTGA. This CDR3 is built from 15 residues. CDR3 residues: CASSLTGPSYNEQFF. DNA of the CDR3: TGTGCCAGCAGCTTAACAGGGCCCTCCTACAATGAGCAGTTCTTC.

About this clone itself: In the same sample, other DNA sequences code for this CDR3. This rearrangement joins TRBV29-1 to TRBJ1-2; a possible D gene is TRBD1 (6 bases). Germline V gene sequence: CDR1 SQVTM, CDR2 ANQGSEA. Trimming cost V 6 bases and J 3 bases, with 11 bases left between them. This CDR3 spans 12 amino acids. CDR3 DNA sequence: TGCAGCGTGGGCGCAGGGGACTATGGCTACACCTTC. Residues: CSVGAGDYGYTF.

The chain couples TRBV4-1 to TRBJ2-7, with D unclear. CDR1 MGHRA and CDR2 YSYEKL come from the germline V gene. Trimming removed 1 base at V and 3 bases at J, with 13 bases between. CDR3 length equals 15 residues. CDR3 bases: TGCGCCAGCAGCCAAGTATTTGGGAACAACTACGAGCAGTACTTC. Encoded protein: CASSQVFGNNYEQYF.

The V and J genes are TRBV19 and TRBJ2-3; D gene unclear. V was pared by 7 bases and J by 2 bases, with 16 bases between. CDR1 and CDR2 from the germline V gene are LNHDA and SQIVND (reference sequence). This CDR3 comprises 15 residues. CDR3 DNA sequence: TGTGCCAGTAATTCGATCCCGAGGAACACAGATACGCAGTATTTT. Translated, it gives CASNSIPRNTDTQYF.

The chain couples TRBV19 to TRBJ2-3; possible D gene TRBD2, 6 bases. The V end was cut by 7 bases, the J end by 2 bases, with 22 bases between. The CDR3 has 17 residues. Germline lookup yields CDR1 LNHDA and CDR2 SQIVND (reference sequence). Here the CDR3 reads CASTTRRDFGFTDTQYF. CDR3 nucleotides: TGTGCCAGTACCACCCGCCGGGACTTCGGTTTCACAGATACGCAGTATTTT.

The V and J genes are TRBV27 and TRBJ2-7; TRBD1 matches at 7 bases. V lost 8 bases to trimming and J lost 1 base; unmatched junction nucleotides: 8. This CDR3 region has 14 residues. Germline CDR1 MNHEY, CDR2 SMNVEV (reference sequence). The CDR3 is CASRKGTDSYEQYF. Written as DNA, the CDR3 is TGTGCCAGCCGAAAGGGGACAGATTCCTACGAGCAGTACTTC.

This chain connects TRBV6-5 to TRBJ1-1, with D uncertain. The germline V and J ends were trimmed by 2 bases and 1 base, with 8 bases remaining between them. The CDR3 has 14 amino acids. Germline loops: CDR1 MNHEY, CDR2 SVGAGI. For the CDR3, the DNA is TGTGCCAGCAGTTACATGGGAAAGAACACTGAAGCTTTCTTT. It codes for CASSYMGKNTEAFF.

The CDR3 nucleotides are TGTGCCAGCAGCTTGGAGCGGGGACGCAATGAGCAGTTCTTC. This gives the protein CASSLERGRNEQFF. The rearrangement links TRBV7-2 to TRBJ2-1, with 7 bases identical to TRBD2. J was trimmed by 6 bases and V by 3 bases; bases with no gene match: 5. Germline V gene lookup returns CDR1 SGHTA and CDR2 FQGNSA. The CDR3 consists of 14 residues.

The CDR3 bases are TGTGCCAGCAGCCCCTCCGGCTCCTACGAGCAGTACTTC. This encodes CASSPSGSYEQYF. V and J are TRBV27 and TRBJ2-7, with D hard to call. V shed 6 bases and J shed 0 bases, with 9 bases lying between them. Germline lookup yields CDR1 MNHEY and CDR2 SMNVEV (reference sequence). The CDR3 consists of 13 residues.